This record covers a single T cell receptor (beta chain). Its cognate antigen is unknown. This sample stems from a study of T cell responses to AZD1222 COVID-19 vaccine. Across the whole study: Second-dose intervals of approximately 4 or approximately 12 weeks were pooled.

Study-wide results and limits: Targets within unmutated variant regions were reportedly found for nearly half of spike-specific TCRs.

TCRdb keeps only in-frame clones here, not all; method: immunoSEQ multiplex PCR. This table has 140,000 to 150,000 clones, 70% to 90% appearing once. The V segment lost 2 bases and the J segment 6 bases; nucleotides outside the gene matches: 4. The CDR3 contains 13 residues. Germline CDR1 and CDR2: SGHRS and YFSETQ. The chain joins TRBV5-1 to TRBJ1-1, with TRBD1 matching 7 bases. The sequences come from peripheral blood, collected on day 0 of AZD1222 vaccination. The sequence was collected from an adult in good health. The CDR3 DNA reads TGCGCCAGCAGCTTAACAGGGGCTTCTGAAGCTTTCTTT. It is translated as CASSLTGASEAFF.